The 25 T cell receptor beta chains below come from one sample, sequenced in a study of neoadjuvant anti-PD-1 for oral cavity cancer. Method: immunoSEQ multiplex PCR; TCRdb's copy keeps in-frame clones and lacks some. The sample lists 75,000 to 100,000 clones, 70% to 85% occurring once. The sequenced sample was PBMCs, obtained before nivolumab (anti-PD-1) treatment. These receptors all come from a person aged 35-80 years with oral cavity squamous cell carcinoma.

This chain uses TRBV5-5 with TRBJ2-2; D not resolved. The CDR3 is 12 residues long. V was trimmed by 4 bases and J by 7 bases, leaving 8 bases between them. CDR1 and CDR2 (germline): SGHKS, YYEKEE (reference sequence). Here the CDR3 DNA reads TGTGCCAGCAGCCCGAGGAGCGGGGAGCTGTTTTTT. It encodes CASSPRSGELFF.

J is TRBJ2-7 and V is TRBV19, with D perhaps matching TRBD1 (6 bases). The CDR3 contains 15 residues. CDR1 is LNHDA and CDR2 is SQIVND in the germline V gene (reference sequence). V gave up 4 bases and J gave up 11 bases, with 24 bases separating them. CDR3 sequence: CASSTRRTETLGEYF. CDR3 DNA sequence: TGTGCCAGTAGTACCCGTAGGACAGAGACCCTTGGGGAGTACTTC.

The V and J genes are TRBV27 and TRBJ2-6; D is undetermined. The CDR3 consists of 19 residues. Trimming took 2 bases from V and 0 from J, leaving 17 bases between them. Germline V gives CDR1 MNHEY, CDR2 SMNVEV (reference sequence). CDR3 coding DNA: TGTGCCAGCAGTTTAAGGCCCGCAGTAATTCGCTCTGGGGCCAACGTCCTGACTTTC. This sequence encodes CASSLRPAVIRSGANVLTF.

This chain uses TRBV27 with TRBJ1-3; D is unclear. Trimming pared 5 bases from V and 2 bases from J, leaving 16 bases between. Per the germline V gene, CDR1 is MNHEY and CDR2 is SMNVEV (reference sequence). The CDR3 spans 16 residues. This CDR3 reads CASSASGRLAGNTIYF. DNA of the CDR3: TGTGCCAGCAGTGCCTCCGGGCGCCTAGCTGGAAACACCATATATTTT.

V is TRBV25-1 and J is TRBJ1-5; D is ambiguous. The CDR3 sequence is 15 residues long. Per the germline V gene, CDR1 is MGHDK and CDR2 is SYGVNS. V was clipped by 2 bases and J by 4 bases, with 12 bases between them. CDR3 sequence: CASSELEGRNQPQHF. CDR3 DNA sequence: TGTGCCAGCAGTGAACTTGAAGGGAGGAATCAGCCCCAGCATTTT.

The chain joins TRBV20-1 to TRBJ2-7; TRBD1 is a possible D gene (6 bases). The CDR3 sequence is 10 residues long. Trimming pared 5 bases from V and 5 bases from J, leaving 7 bases between. The germline gives CDR1 DFQATT, CDR2 SNEGSKA (reference sequence). CDR3 nucleotide sequence: TGCAGTGCTCGGGACAACGAGCAGTACTTC. As protein: CSARDNEQYF.

The chain links TRBV11-2 to TRBJ1-1, with D uncertain. The germline V and J ends were trimmed by 5 bases and 2 bases, with 12 bases remaining between them. CDR3 length: 14 amino acids. Germline loops: CDR1 SGHAT, CDR2 FQNNGV. CDR3 loop: CASSLAVGNTEAFF. CDR3 in DNA: TGTGCCAGCAGCCTTGCCGTGGGTAACACTGAAGCTTTCTTT.

The V and J genes are TRBV5-1 and TRBJ2-2; D is possibly TRBD2 (6 bases). The CDR3 loop spans 16 amino acids. V was shortened by 3 bases and J by 4 bases, with 16 bases between the two germline ends. Germline V CDR1 and CDR2: SGHRS, YFSETQ. The CDR3 region has the DNA TGCGCCAGCAGCTGGGGGTTGCGGGGTACCACCGGGGAGCTGTTTTTT. It specifies CASSWGLRGTTGELFF.

This rearrangement joins TRBV7-9 to TRBJ1-1; D is possibly TRBD1 (6 bases). CDR1 and CDR2 from the germline V gene are SEHNR and FQNEAQ (reference sequence). This CDR3 is built from 14 residues. With 3 bases removed from V and 3 bases from J, the gap between germline ends came to 11 bases. The CDR3 protein is CASSFTGRDTEAFF. The CDR3 coding sequence is TGTGCCAGCAGCTTCACAGGGAGGGACACTGAAGCTTTCTTT.

The V gene is TRBV27, the J gene TRBJ1-4; perhaps TRBD1 as D (5 bases). The CDR3 runs 16 residues. V was shortened by 2 bases and J by 4 bases, with 14 bases between the two germline ends. CDR1 is MNHEY and CDR2 is SMNVEV in the germline V gene (reference sequence). The CDR3 loop is CASSLNGGAINEKLFF. In DNA form, the CDR3 reads TGTGCCAGCAGTTTAAATGGAGGGGCCATTAATGAAAAACTGTTTTTT.

The chain uses TRBV6-1 and TRBJ1-5; TRBD1 matches at 10 bases. V gave up 8 bases and J gave up 6 bases; unmatched junction bases: 10. CDR3 length: 15 amino acids. Germline values: CDR1 MNHNS, CDR2 SASEGT. CDR3 DNA: TGTGCCAGCGTTCCGGGACAGGGGTTTACTCAGCCCCAGCATTTT. This translates into CASVPGQGFTQPQHF.

This clone was observed a single time. The rearrangement joins TRBV5-1 to TRBJ2-7; TRBD2 matches at 9 bases. V shed 4 bases and J 3 bases; nucleotides not matched to a gene: 5. This CDR3 has 14 residues. Germline-derived CDR1 and CDR2 are SGHRS and YFSETQ. CDR3 DNA sequence: TGCGCCAGCAGCCAGGGACTAGCAGTCTACGAGCAGTACTTC. Translation gives CASSQGLAVYEQYF.

The genes are TRBV5-7 and TRBJ1-4, with 7 bases matching TRBD1. TRBV5-7 is reported as an ORF; its role is uncertain. V was clipped by 0 bases and J by 8 bases; unmatched bases: 4. This CDR3 is built from 14 residues. The CDR3 sequence: CASSLERGQEKLFF. The CDR3 bases are TGTGCCAGCAGCTTGGAAAGGGGGCAGGAAAAACTGTTTTTT.

The V call is TRBV10-3, the J call TRBJ1-4; D is uncertain. The germline CDR1 and CDR2 sequences are ENHRY and SYGVKD. The CDR3 is 14 residues long. V lost 2 bases and J 2 bases, leaving 6 bases between the germline ends. The CDR3 region is CAISETATNEKLFF. The CDR3 region has the DNA TGTGCCATCAGTGAGACAGCGACTAATGAAAAACTGTTTTTT.

The chain recombines TRBV25-1 with TRBJ2-3; D perhaps matches TRBD1 (6 bases). The CDR3 is 16 residues long. The V gene's germline CDR1 is MGHDK and CDR2 SYGVNS. V was shortened by 3 bases and J by 0 bases, with 13 bases between the two germline ends. The CDR3 loop is CASSDETGRSTDTQYF. The DNA of the CDR3 is TGTGCCAGCAGTGACGAAACAGGGAGAAGCACAGATACGCAGTATTTT.

The chain carries TRBV30 and TRBJ2-3, with D uncertain. Deletions cut 0 bases from V and 1 base from J, with 8 bases between. The CDR3 runs to 14 residues. Germline-derived CDR1 and CDR2 are GTSNPN and SVGIG (reference sequence). CDR3 residues: CAWSVGSGTDTQYF. As DNA, the CDR3 is TGTGCCTGGAGTGTTGGGTCGGGCACAGATACGCAGTATTTT. Full variable domain (rest looked up from reference TRBV30 and TRBJ2-3): SQTIHQWPATLVQPVGSPLSLECTVEGTSNPNLYWYRQAAGRGLQLLFYSVGIGQISSEVPQNLSASRPQDRQFILSSKKLLLSDSGFYLCAWSVGSGTDTQYFGPGTRLTVL.

The rearrangement joins TRBV6-5 to TRBJ1-3; D gene unclear. This CDR3 contains 13 residues. Per germline, CDR1 MNHEY and CDR2 SVGAGI. The ends were cut back, 7 bases at V and 1 base at J, with 8 bases in the middle. CDR3 nucleotides: TGTGCCAGCATTGGCTCATCTGGAAACACCATATATTTT. Encoded protein: CASIGSSGNTIYF.

This clone was detected a few times. The genes are TRBV2 and TRBJ2-7; D uncertain. V was shortened by 5 bases and J by 2 bases, with 4 bases between the two germline ends. Germline V gene sequence: CDR1 SNHLY, CDR2 FYNNEI. The CDR3 covers 11 residues. The CDR3 loop reads CASSSAYEQYF. CDR3 bases: TGTGCCAGCAGTTCCGCCTACGAGCAGTACTTC.

V is TRBV2 and J is TRBJ2-7; 8 positions match TRBD1. The CDR3 sequence is 15 residues long. V lost 5 bases, J lost 4 bases, and 10 bases stayed unmatched. The germline CDR1 and CDR2 sequences are SNHLY and FYNNEI. The CDR3 is CASSRGQGAGYEQYF. The CDR3 DNA reads TGTGCCAGCAGTCGTGGGCAGGGGGCGGGGTACGAGCAGTACTTC.

The genes are TRBV6-6 and TRBJ1-1, with 7 bases lining up with TRBD1. Looked up from germline, CDR1 is MNHNY and CDR2 is SVGAGI (reference sequence). The CDR3 sequence is 12 residues long. V was pared by 6 bases and J by 9 bases, with 7 bases of the junction left unmatched. CDR3 nucleotides: TGTGCCAGCAGCCCTGAGACAGGGAAAGCTTTCTTT. It encodes CASSPETGKAFF.

The gene calls are TRBV9 and TRBJ1-2, with 8 bases that match TRBD1. The CDR3 is made up of 14 amino acids. The V segment lost 4 bases and the J segment 8 bases; nucleotides outside the gene matches: 10. In germline, CDR1 is SGDLS, CDR2 YYNGEE. The CDR3 spells CASSPTGQAVGYTF. CDR3 DNA sequence: TGTGCCAGCAGCCCTACGGGACAGGCGGTCGGCTACACCTTC.

CDR3 sequence (DNA): TGTGCCATCACAGCCGTTAGCAATCAGCCCCAGCATTTT. This sequence encodes CAITAVSNQPQHF. The chain uses TRBV10-3 and TRBJ1-5; D gene unclear. The V end was cut by 7 bases, the J end by 0 bases, with 7 bases between. Per the germline V gene, CDR1 is ENHRY and CDR2 is SYGVKD. The CDR3 has 13 amino acids.

This clone has a handful of counts. This chain connects TRBV19 to TRBJ1-3; the D is unclear. The CDR3 is made up of 15 amino acids. Deletions cut 5 bases from V and 0 bases from J, with 11 bases between. Germline V lookup: CDR1 LNHDA, CDR2 SQIVND (reference sequence). CDR3 bases: TGTGCCAGTAGTCCCGGACGGACCTCTGGAAACACCATATATTTT. It codes for CASSPGRTSGNTIYF.

The chain carries TRBV19 and TRBJ1-5; the D is unclear. Trimming removed 4 bases at V and 2 bases at J, with 9 bases between. The germline gives CDR1 LNHDA, CDR2 SQIVND (reference sequence). This CDR3 is built from 14 residues. The CDR3 spells CASSSFGGNQPQHF. The DNA for the CDR3 is TGTGCCAGTAGTAGCTTCGGGGGCAATCAGCCCCAGCATTTT.

Here the CDR3 DNA reads TGTGCCAGCAGCTTGGCGGGGGGCGCCGCAGTGACGGAGACCCAGTACTTC. Its translation: CASSLAGGAAVTETQYF. The genes are TRBV5-4 and TRBJ2-5, with TRBD2 as a possible D gene (7 bases). CDR1 is SGHNT and CDR2 is YYREEE in the germline V gene (reference sequence). The V and J ends lost 0 bases and 5 bases respectively, with 20 bases between them. The CDR3 is made up of 17 amino acids.